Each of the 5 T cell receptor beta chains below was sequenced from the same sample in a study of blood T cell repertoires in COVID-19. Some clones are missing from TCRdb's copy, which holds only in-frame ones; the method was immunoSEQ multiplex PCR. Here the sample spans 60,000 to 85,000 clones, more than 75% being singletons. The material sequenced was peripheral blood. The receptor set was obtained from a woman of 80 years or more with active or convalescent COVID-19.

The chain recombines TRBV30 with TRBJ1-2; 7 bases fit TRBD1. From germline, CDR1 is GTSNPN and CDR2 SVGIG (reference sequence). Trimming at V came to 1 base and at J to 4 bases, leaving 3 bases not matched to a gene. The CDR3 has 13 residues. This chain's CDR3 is CAWSDDRAYGYTF. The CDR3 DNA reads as TGTGCCTGGAGTGACGACAGGGCCTATGGCTACACCTTC.

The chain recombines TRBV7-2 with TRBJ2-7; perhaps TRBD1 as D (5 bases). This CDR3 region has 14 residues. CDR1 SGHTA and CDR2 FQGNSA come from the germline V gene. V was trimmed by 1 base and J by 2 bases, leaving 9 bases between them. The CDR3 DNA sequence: TGTGCCAGCAGCTTAGATCGACAGACCTACGAGCAGTACTTC. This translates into CASSLDRQTYEQYF.

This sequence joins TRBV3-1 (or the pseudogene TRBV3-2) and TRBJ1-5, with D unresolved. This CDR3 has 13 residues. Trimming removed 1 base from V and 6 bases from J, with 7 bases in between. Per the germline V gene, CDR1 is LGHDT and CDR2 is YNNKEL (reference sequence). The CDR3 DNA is TGTGCCAGCAGCCAAGCGGGAATTCAGCCCCAGCATTTT. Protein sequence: CASSQAGIQPQHF.

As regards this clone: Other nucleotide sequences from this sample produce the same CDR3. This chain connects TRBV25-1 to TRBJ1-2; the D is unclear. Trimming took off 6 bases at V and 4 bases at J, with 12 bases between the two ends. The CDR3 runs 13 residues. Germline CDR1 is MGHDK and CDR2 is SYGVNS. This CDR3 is CASSRGWGYGYTF. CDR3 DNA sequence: TGTGCCAGCAGCCGCGGGTGGGGCTATGGCTACACCTTC.

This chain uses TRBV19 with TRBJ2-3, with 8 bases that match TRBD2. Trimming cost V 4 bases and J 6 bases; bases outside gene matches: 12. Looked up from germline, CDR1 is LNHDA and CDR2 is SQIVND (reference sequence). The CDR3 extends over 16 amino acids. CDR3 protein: CASSSFAGGAADTQYF. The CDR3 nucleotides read TGTGCCAGTAGTAGCTTCGCCGGGGGGGCCGCGGATACGCAGTATTTT.